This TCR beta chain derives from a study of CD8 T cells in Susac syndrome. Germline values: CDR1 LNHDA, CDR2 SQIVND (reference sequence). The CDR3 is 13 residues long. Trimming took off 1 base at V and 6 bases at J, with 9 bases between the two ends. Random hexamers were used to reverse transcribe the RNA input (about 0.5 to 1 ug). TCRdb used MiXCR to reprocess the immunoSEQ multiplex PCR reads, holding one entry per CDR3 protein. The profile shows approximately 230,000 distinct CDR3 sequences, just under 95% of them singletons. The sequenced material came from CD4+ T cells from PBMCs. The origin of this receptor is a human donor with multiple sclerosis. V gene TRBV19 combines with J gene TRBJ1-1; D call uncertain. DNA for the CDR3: TGTGCCAGTAGTATAGTAACGGGGTCTGAAGCTTTCTTT. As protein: CASSIVTGSEAFF. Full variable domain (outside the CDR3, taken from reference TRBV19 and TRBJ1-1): DGGITQSPKYLFRKEGQNVTLSCEQNLNHDAMYWYRQDPGQGLRLIYYSQIVNDFQKGDIAEGYSVSREKKESFPLTVTSAQKNPTAFYLCASSIVTGSEAFFGQGTRLTVV.